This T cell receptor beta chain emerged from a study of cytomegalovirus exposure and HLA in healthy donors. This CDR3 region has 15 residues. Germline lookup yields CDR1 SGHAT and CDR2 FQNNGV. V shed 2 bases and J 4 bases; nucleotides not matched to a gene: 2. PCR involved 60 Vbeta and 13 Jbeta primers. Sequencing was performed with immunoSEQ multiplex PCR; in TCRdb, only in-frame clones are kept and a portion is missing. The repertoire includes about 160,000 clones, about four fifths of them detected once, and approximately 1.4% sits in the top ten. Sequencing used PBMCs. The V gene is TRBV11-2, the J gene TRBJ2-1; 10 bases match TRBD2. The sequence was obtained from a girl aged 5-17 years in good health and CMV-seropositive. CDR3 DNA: TGTGCCAGCAGCTTAAGCGGGGGGGCGTACAATGAGCAGTTCTTC. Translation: CASSLSGGAYNEQFF.